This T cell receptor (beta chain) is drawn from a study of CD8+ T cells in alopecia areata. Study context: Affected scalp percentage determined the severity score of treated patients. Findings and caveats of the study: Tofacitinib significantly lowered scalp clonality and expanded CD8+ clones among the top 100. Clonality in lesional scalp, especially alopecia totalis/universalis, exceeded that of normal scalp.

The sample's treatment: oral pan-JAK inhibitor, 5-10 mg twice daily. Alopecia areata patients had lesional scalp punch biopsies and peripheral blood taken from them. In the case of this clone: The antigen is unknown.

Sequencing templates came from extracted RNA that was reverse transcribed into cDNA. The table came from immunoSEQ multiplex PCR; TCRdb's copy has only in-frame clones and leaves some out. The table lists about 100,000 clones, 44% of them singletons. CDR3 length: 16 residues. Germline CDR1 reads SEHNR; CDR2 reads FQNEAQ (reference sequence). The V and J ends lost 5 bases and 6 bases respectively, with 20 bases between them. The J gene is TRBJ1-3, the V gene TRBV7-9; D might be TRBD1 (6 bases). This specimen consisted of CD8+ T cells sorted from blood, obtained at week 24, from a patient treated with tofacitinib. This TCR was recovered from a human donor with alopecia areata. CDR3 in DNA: TGTGCCAGCAGCCCCCGTCAGGGGTATCGTAAAAACACCATATATTTT. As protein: CASSPRQGYRKNTIYF.